The T cell receptor beta chain described here comes from a study of Graves' ophthalmopathy and Graves' hyperthyroidism. Amplification of the TCR beta CDR3 regions used RNA transcripts (as template). RT-PCR was first run with HTBI primers, then multiplex PCR in a second round. TCRdb called the multiplex PCR reads again in MiXCR, with one record for every CDR3 protein. Here the sample spans approximately 330,000 distinct CDR3 sequences, roughly 17% being singletons. What supplied the PBMCs was about 10 ml of fresh peripheral blood. This CDR3 region has 15 residues. Looked up from germline, CDR1 is LNHDA and CDR2 is SQIVND (reference sequence). V trimming: 5 bases; J trimming: 6 bases; junction bases outside the gene matches: 7. This clonotype appeared many times.

V and J are TRBV19 and TRBJ1-6; the match to TRBD1 covers 7 bases. This receptor was taken from an adult man with Graves' ophthalmopathy. Sequences were obtained from peripheral blood. The CDR3 region has the DNA TGTGCCAGTAGTCCCTCCGGGACAGCTAATTCACCCCTCCACTTT. Translating it yields CASSPSGTANSPLHF.